The T cell receptor beta chain described here comes from a study of blood T cell repertoires in COVID-19. On the study more broadly: Acute and convalescent COVID-19 samples came from the United States, Italy and Spain. Nucleic acid was either cDNA or gDNA, and it came from T cells, B-cell-depleted T cells, or PBMCs.

Using immunoSEQ multiplex PCR, the repertoire was profiled, and TCRdb retains in-frame clones only, with some absent. Here the sample spans over 350,000 clones, approximately 90% being singletons. The length of the CDR3 is 15 residues. V shed 7 bases and J shed 3 bases, with 21 bases lying between them. Germline V CDR1 and CDR2: SQVTM, ANQGSEA. The sequenced sample consisted of PBMCs or T cells enriched from blood (not recorded which). The TCR was taken from a woman younger than 45 with acute COVID-19. V usage is TRBV29-1 and J usage is TRBJ1-2, with a tentative D call TRBD1 (6 bases). The CDR3 region is CSAALLTGADYGYTF. Here the CDR3 DNA reads TGCAGCGCTGCCCTCCTGACAGGCGCCGACTATGGCTACACCTTC.